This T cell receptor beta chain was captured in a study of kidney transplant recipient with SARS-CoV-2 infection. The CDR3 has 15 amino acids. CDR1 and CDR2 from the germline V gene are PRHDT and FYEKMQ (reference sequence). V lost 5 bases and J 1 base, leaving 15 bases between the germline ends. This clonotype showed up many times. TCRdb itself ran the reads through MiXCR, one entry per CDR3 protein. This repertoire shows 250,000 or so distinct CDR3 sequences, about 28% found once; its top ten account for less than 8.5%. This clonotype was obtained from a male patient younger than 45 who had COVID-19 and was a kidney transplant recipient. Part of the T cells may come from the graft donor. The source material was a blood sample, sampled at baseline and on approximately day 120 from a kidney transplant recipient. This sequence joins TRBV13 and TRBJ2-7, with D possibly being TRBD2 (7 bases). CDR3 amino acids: CASSPRGGRSYEQYF. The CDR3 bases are TGTGCCAGCAGCCCTAGGGGGGGCCGATCCTACGAGCAGTACTTC.